The clone carrying this TCR beta chain has more than one count but fewer than ten. The source of the sample is a study of T-cell reconstitution after alpha-beta-depleted transplantation in children. The TCRbeta library incorporated unique molecular identifiers. TCRdb re-analysed the PCR reads in MiXCR, keeping a single row per CDR3 protein. The sample lists just under 250,000 distinct CDR3 sequences; under 30% were seen once. The specimen comprised PBMCs, sampled before TCRalphabeta/CD19-depleted stem cell transplant. The sequence was obtained from a girl under 10 years old with Fanconi anemia, due to receive a stem cell transplant.

The chain's CDR3 is CAWSGWYEQYF. The CDR3 DNA reads TGTGCCTGGAGTGGTTGGTACGAGCAGTACTTC. V usage is TRBV30 and J usage is TRBJ2-7; D call uncertain. CDR1 GTSNPN and CDR2 SVGIG come from the germline V gene (reference sequence). This CDR3 spans 11 amino acids. V was pared by 1 base and J by 4 bases, with 5 bases between. The whole variable domain, filled in from reference TRBV30 and TRBJ2-7, reads SQTIHQWPATLVQPVGSPLSLECTVEGTSNPNLYWYRQAAGRGLQLLFYSVGIGQISSEVPQNLSASRPQDRQFILSSKKLLLSDSGFYLCAWSGWYEQYFGPGTRLTVT.